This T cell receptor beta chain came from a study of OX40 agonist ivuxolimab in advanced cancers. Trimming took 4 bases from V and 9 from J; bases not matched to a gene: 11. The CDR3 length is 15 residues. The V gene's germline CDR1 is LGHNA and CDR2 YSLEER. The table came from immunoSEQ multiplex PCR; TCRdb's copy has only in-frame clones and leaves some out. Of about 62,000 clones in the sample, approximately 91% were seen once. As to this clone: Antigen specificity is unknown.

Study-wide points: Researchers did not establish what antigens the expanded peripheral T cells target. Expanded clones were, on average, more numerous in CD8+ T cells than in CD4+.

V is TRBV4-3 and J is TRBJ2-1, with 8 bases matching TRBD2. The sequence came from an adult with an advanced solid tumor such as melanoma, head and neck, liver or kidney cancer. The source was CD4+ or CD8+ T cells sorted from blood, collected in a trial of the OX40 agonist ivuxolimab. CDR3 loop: CASSPKTGREAEQFF. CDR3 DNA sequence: TGCGCCAGCAGCCCTAAAACCGGGAGGGAAGCTGAGCAGTTCTTC.